The 22 T cell receptor beta chains reported below all come from one sample, sequenced in a study of tumor and adjacent non-tumor tissue in lung cancer. This sample's RNA came from whole unsorted tissue. Three rounds of nested PCR, following a modified ARM-PCR protocol, produced the TCRbeta library. MiXCR was run by TCRdb on the multiplex PCR reads, yielding one entry per CDR3 protein. The data contain 200,000 to 250,000 distinct CDR3 sequences, about 76% of them singletons. The sample consisted of lung tumor tissue. The receptors here all came from a man between 60 and 70 years old with non-small cell lung cancer.

The J gene is TRBJ2-1, the V gene TRBV11-2; the match to TRBD2 covers 9 bases. The V gene's germline CDR1 is SGHAT and CDR2 FQNNGV. The ends lost 1 base at V and 3 bases at J; junction bases unmatched: 7. The CDR3 has 17 residues. The CDR3 is CASSLGISGGFYNEQFF. The DNA for the CDR3 is TGTGCCAGCAGCTTAGGGATCAGCGGGGGGTTCTACAATGAGCAGTTCTTC.

Details on this clonotype: Relative to the germline gene, one junction end is altered; a read error may explain this. The chain is built from TRBV5-4 and TRBJ1-4, with D perhaps TRBD1 (5 bases). The V gene's germline CDR1 is SGHNT and CDR2 YYREEE (reference sequence). The CDR3 contains 13 residues. The CDR3 DNA reads TGTGCCAGCAGCTCGGACATGGGTGAAAAACTCTTTTTT. Its translation: CASSSDMGEKLFF.

Comments on this clonotype: Given a much more abundant clone one base away, this may be a read error. J is TRBJ2-1 and V is TRBV5-6; D may be TRBD1 (6 bases). CDR1 is SGHDT, CDR2 YYEEEE, per germline. There are 14 residues in the CDR3. CDR3 in amino acids: CASSLAGTSNELFF. CDR3 bases: TGTGCCAGCAGCTTGGCCGGGACATCGAATGAGCTGTTCTTC.

The rearrangement joins TRBV10-3 to TRBJ2-4; possible D gene TRBD2, 5 bases. This CDR3 region has 14 residues. V was pared by 6 bases and J by 0 bases, with 9 bases between. Germline assignment: CDR1 ENHRY and CDR2 SYGVKD. The CDR3 DNA sequence: TGTGCCATCAGCCCTGGACTAGCCAAAAACATTCAGTACTTC. Residues: CAISPGLAKNIQYF.

To note about this clonotype: A much more abundant neighbour one base away suggests this may be a read error. The chain joins TRBV29-1 to TRBJ1-1; unclear D gene. Germline V lookup: CDR1 SQVTM, CDR2 ANQGSEA. CDR3 length: 10 residues. CDR3: CIVEKNEAFF. The CDR3 bases are TGCATCGTTGAAAAGAATGAAGCTTTCTTT. The variable domain in full, with the rest retrieved from reference TRBV29-1 and TRBJ1-1, is SAVISQKPSRDICQRGTSLTIQCQVDSQVTMMFWYRQQPGQSLTLIATANQGSEATYESGFVIDKFPISRPNLTFSTLTVSNMSPEDSSIYLCIVEKNEAFFGQGTRLTVV.

As regards this clonotype: This clone may be a read error of a much larger clone one base away. The J gene is TRBJ2-1, the V gene TRBV4-3; D might be TRBD2 (5 bases). CDR1 is LGHNA, CDR2 YSLEER, per germline. V lost 0 bases to trimming and J lost 3 bases, with 18 bases between them. There are 18 residues in the CDR3. This CDR3 reads CASSQDRVPGIIYNEQFF. The CDR3 DNA follows: TGCGCCAGCAGCCAAGATAGGGTTCCCGGGATCATCTACAATGAGCAGTTCTTC.

In this sample, this clonotype turned up once. Germline is not matched at one junction end, which may reflect a read error. The rearrangement links TRBV11-2 to TRBJ2-3; 11 bases fit TRBD2. The CDR3 is 16 amino acids. Per germline, CDR1 SGHAT and CDR2 FQNNGV. CDR3 coding DNA: TGTGCCAGCAGCCTGTTAGCGGGGGGGAGAATAGATAAGCAGTATTTT. Translating it yields CASSLLAGGRIDKQYF. Variable domain in full (rest from reference TRBV11-2 and TRBJ2-3): EAGVAQSPRYKIIEKRQSVAFWCNPISGHATLYWYQQILGQGPKLLIQFQNNGVVDDSQLPKDRFSAERLKGVDSTLKIQPAKLEDSAVYLCASSLLAGGRIDKQYFGPGTRLTVL.

Comments on this clonotype: The germline gene is not matched at one end of the junction; a read error may be the cause. V is TRBV4-3 and J is TRBJ1-1, with D hard to call. Germline V gives CDR1 LGHNA, CDR2 YSLEER. There are 17 residues in the CDR3. CDR3 amino acids: CASSQDVPGNSCTEAFF. For the CDR3, the DNA is TGCGCTAGCAGCCAAGACGTTCCGGGCAATTCGTGCACTGAAGCTTTCTTT.

This clonotype was seen only once. J is TRBJ2-3 and V is TRBV5-1, with no clear D. Per the germline V gene, CDR1 is SGHRS and CDR2 is YFSETQ. V was cut by 7 bases and J by 6 bases, with 9 bases left in between. The CDR3 totals 11 residues. CDR3 nucleotide sequence: TGCGCCAGCCCAGAAGTGGATACGCAGTATTTT. Translating gives CASPEVDTQYF.

This clonotype was recorded once. Compared with germline, one end of the junction differs, possibly owing to a read error. The chain carries TRBV6-1 and TRBJ2-3, with D tentatively TRBD2 (6 bases). The CDR3 loop spans 15 amino acids. CDR1 MNHNS and CDR2 SASEGT come from the germline V gene. CDR3 residues: CVSISSRRAMDTQYF. The CDR3, as DNA: TGTGTCAGCATCTCTAGCAGGAGGGCCATGGATACGCAGTATTTT.

This clonotype was seen once. The chain employs TRBV11-2 and TRBJ2-6; D is unresolved. The germline V gene has CDR1 SGHAT and CDR2 FQNNGV. The V gene lost 3 bases and the J gene lost 3 bases, with 0 bases spanning the gap. This CDR3 has 12 residues. This chain's CDR3 is CASSFGANVLTF. The CDR3 DNA reads TGTGCCAGCAGCTTTGGGGCCAACGTCCTGACTTTC.

The chain is built from TRBV9 and TRBJ1-1, with 7 bases fitting TRBD1. CDR1 and CDR2 from the germline V gene are SGDLS and YYNGEE. Trimming took 4 bases from V and 5 from J; bases not matched to a gene: 11. The CDR3 is made up of 15 amino acids. The CDR3 region is CASSPNDRVQTEAFF. The CDR3 coding sequence is TGTGCCAGCAGCCCAAATGACAGGGTTCAGACTGAAGCTTTCTTT.

A single count supports this clonotype. Its ends do not fully match the called genes, so a read error is possible. The chain couples TRBV6-1 to TRBJ1-6; D uncertain. The CDR3 spans 13 residues. Germline loops: CDR1 MNHNS, CDR2 SASEGT. The CDR3 protein is CASSDMGLSSLHF. CDR3 nucleotide sequence: TGTGCCAGCAGTGATATGGGTCTATCATCCCTCCACTTC.

Concerning this clonotype: This CDR3 is missing its conserved last phenylalanine or tryptophan, likely due to a read error. The chain links TRBV7-9 to TRBJ2-7; no clear D gene. The CDR3 loop spans 11 amino acids. V was shortened by 3 bases and J by 6 bases, with 6 bases between the two germline ends. The germline CDR1 and CDR2 sequences are SEHNR and FQNEAQ (reference sequence). The CDR3 sequence is CASSFRSEQYL. The CDR3 bases are TGTGCCAGCAGCTTCAGGAGCGAGCAGTACTTG.

Concerning this clonotype itself: A read error may explain this, as a much larger clone is one base away. The CDR3, as DNA: TGCAATGCTAGAGATTGGACTAGCGGGGGTAAAACCTACGAGCAGTACTTC. Protein sequence: CNARDWTSGGKTYEQYF. The gene calls are TRBV20-1 and TRBJ2-7, with 13 positions matching TRBD2. The CDR3 has 17 amino acids. Germline V gene sequence: CDR1 DFQATT, CDR2 SNEGSKA (reference sequence).

This clonotype was counted ten times or more. CDR3 sequence reads: CASTLDRGREKLFF. DNA for the CDR3: TGTGCCAGCACCTTGGACAGGGGGAGAGAAAAACTGTTTTTT. The chain combines TRBV6-1 with TRBJ1-4; 10 bases agree with TRBD1. Trimming took 7 bases from V and 8 from J; bases not matched to a gene: 7. This CDR3 is 14 amino acids long. Germline V lookup: CDR1 MNHNS, CDR2 SASEGT.

On this clonotype itself: A much larger clone lies a single base off, so this may be a read error. V gene TRBV11-3 combines with J gene TRBJ2-5; the match to TRBD1 covers 7 bases. This CDR3 spans 13 amino acids. Germline CDR1 is SGHNT and CDR2 is YENEEA. The CDR3 coding sequence is TGTGACAGCAGGTACACAGGGGAAGAGACCCAGTACTTC. Its translation: CDSRYTGEETQYF. Together with reference TRBV11-3 and TRBJ2-5, the CDR3 gives the full variable domain: EAGVVQSPRYKIIEKKQPVAFWCNPISGHNTLYWYLQNLGQGPELLIRYENEEAVDDSQLPKDRFSAERLKGVDSTLKIQPAELGDSAVYLCDSRYTGEETQYFGPGTRLLVL.

The rearrangement joins TRBV11-2 to TRBJ2-7, with D tentatively TRBD1 (5 bases). The CDR3 covers 11 residues. Per germline, CDR1 SGHAT and CDR2 FQNNGV. The ends were cut back, 4 bases at V and 9 bases at J, with 10 bases in the middle. The CDR3 nucleotides are TGTGCCAGCAGCTGGAGCAGGGTGCAGTACTTC. Translated: CASSWSRVQYF.

The chain is built from TRBV12-3 or TRBV12-4 and TRBJ1-3, with TRBD1 identical over 7 bases. The CDR3 spans 15 residues. J was trimmed by 4 bases and V by 6 bases; bases with no gene match: 9. CDR3 sequence reads: CASRRQGKVGNTIYF. The CDR3 DNA is TGTGCCAGCAGACGACAGGGAAAGGTCGGAAACACCATATATTTT.

About this clonotype itself: One base away lies a much larger clone, so this may be a sequencing read error. The J gene is TRBJ2-7, the V gene TRBV6-6, with 11 positions matching TRBD2. Germline V lookup: CDR1 MNHNY, CDR2 SVGAGI (reference sequence). The CDR3 is 15 amino acids. CDR3 loop: CASSLGLAGSGERYF. CDR3 sequence (DNA): TGTGCCAGCAGTCTTGGACTAGCGGGCAGTGGGGAGCGGTACTTC.

In regard to this clonotype: One junction end disagrees with the germline gene, perhaps due to a read error. This sequence joins TRBV20-1 and TRBJ2-7, with 9 bases that match TRBD1. This CDR3 contains 16 residues. The germline gives CDR1 DFQATT, CDR2 SNEGSKA (reference sequence). For the CDR3, the DNA is TGCAGTACTAGAGATCTCGGGACAGGGAACTACTACGAGCGGTACTTC. Translating gives CSTRDLGTGNYYERYF.

Concerning this clonotype: A read error may explain this, as a much larger clone is one base away. The missing conserved phenylalanine or tryptophan at the end of this CDR3 makes a read error likely. The rearrangement joins TRBV4-3 to TRBJ1-3; possible D gene TRBD1, 6 bases. The V end was cut by 0 bases, the J end by 0 bases, with 12 bases between. CDR1 and CDR2 (germline): LGHNA, YSLEER. The CDR3 contains 17 residues. The CDR3 protein is CASSQEWGQYSGNTIYL. CDR3 in DNA: TGCGCCAGCAGCCAAGAGTGGGGGCAGTACTCTGGAAACACCATATATTTA.